This T cell receptor (beta chain) is drawn from a study of regulatory T cells in long-lasting Graves disease. Germline V gene data show CDR1 as MDHEN and CDR2 as SYDVKM. This CDR3 spans 15 amino acids. Trimming pared 2 bases from V and 8 bases from J, leaving 18 bases between. General study points: Relative to new patients (under 1,000), persistent patients exhibited greater sharing of public clonotypes (around 2,500).

There are many counts of this clonotype. Its target is unknown. CDR3 regions were amplified by Arm-PCR using iRepertoire HTBI primers to build TCR beta libraries. TCRdb analysed the multiplex PCR reads with MiXCR anew, one entry per CDR3 protein. The data contain 450,000 or so distinct CDR3 sequences, 20% of them singletons. Time point here: persistent/refractory GD, antithyroid drugs over 5 years with positive TRAb. Following extraction of RNA from PBMCs, that RNA was used to make the TCR library. From an endocrinology department in Xi'an, China, came the patients. V and J are TRBV28 and TRBJ1-2; D is uncertain. The sample here was peripheral blood mononuclear cells (PBMCs), taken when the disease was refractory, from a patient treated with antithyroid drugs. This clonotype was sampled from a female donor with Graves disease. The CDR3 coding sequence is TGTGCCAGCAGTTTAGGAGGGTGGGAGCTTCAGGGCTACACCTTC. Translated, it gives CASSLGGWELQGYTF.